Listed below are T cell receptor beta chains from one sample, sequenced in a study of beta chain features in type 1 diabetes. Assay: immunoSEQ multiplex PCR; the TCRdb copy retains only in-frame clones and omits some. This table holds more than 20,000 clones, over 60% found once. The sample taken for sequencing was Tregs from blood. The receptors here all came from a woman in her thirties or forties in good health. The CDR3 runs from the conserved cysteine through the conserved F or W.

v_gene,j_gene,CDR3aa
TRBV18,TRBJ2-3,CASSGRATDTQYF
TRBV7-9,TRBJ2-5,CASSLATGGGETQYF
TRBV9,TRBJ2-1,CASSGGRLAGGLSYNEQFF
TRBV13,TRBJ2-3,CASSLRLAGGDTQYF
TRBV4-2,TRBJ2-1,CASSQVRRGGNEQFF
TRBV7-2,TRBJ1-2,CASSPSRGAGGYTF
TRBV5-1,TRBJ2-5,CASSGTWGISETQYF
TRBV6-5,TRBJ2-5,CASSRGTQETQYF
TRBV7-2,TRBJ2-5,CASSFGSKGAQYF
TRBV7-9,TRBJ2-4,CASSLVGAGQQYF
TRBV6-6,TRBJ2-7,CASSYSPSEQYF
TRBV7-9,TRBJ2-1,CASSLWGPNNEQFF
TRBV10-1,TRBJ1-6,CASSDPGRANSPLHF
TRBV6-5,TRBJ1-2,CASSTPLSGYTF
TRBV4-1,TRBJ2-2,CASSTFGVGELFF
TRBV5-8,TRBJ2-1,CASRGPSGGASNEQFF
TRBV6-1,TRBJ2-3,CASSSRTPTDTQYF
TRBV2,TRBJ1-5,CASRAGRQPQHF
TRBV10-3,TRBJ1-5,CAISGGANQPQHF
TRBV9,TRBJ2-1,CASSVRGGGAYEQFF
TRBV7-9,TRBJ2-7,CASSSGLAGVSSYEQYF
TRBV19,TRBJ2-7,CASSTRMGPYEQYF
TRBV6-6,TRBJ2-1,CASSYSTSGGAKQFF
TRBV2,TRBJ1-1,CASSLQGANTEAFF
TRBV7-9,TRBJ1-1,CASSLGPGQGSNPRAFF
TRBV18,TRBJ2-1,CASSLDRGDEQFF